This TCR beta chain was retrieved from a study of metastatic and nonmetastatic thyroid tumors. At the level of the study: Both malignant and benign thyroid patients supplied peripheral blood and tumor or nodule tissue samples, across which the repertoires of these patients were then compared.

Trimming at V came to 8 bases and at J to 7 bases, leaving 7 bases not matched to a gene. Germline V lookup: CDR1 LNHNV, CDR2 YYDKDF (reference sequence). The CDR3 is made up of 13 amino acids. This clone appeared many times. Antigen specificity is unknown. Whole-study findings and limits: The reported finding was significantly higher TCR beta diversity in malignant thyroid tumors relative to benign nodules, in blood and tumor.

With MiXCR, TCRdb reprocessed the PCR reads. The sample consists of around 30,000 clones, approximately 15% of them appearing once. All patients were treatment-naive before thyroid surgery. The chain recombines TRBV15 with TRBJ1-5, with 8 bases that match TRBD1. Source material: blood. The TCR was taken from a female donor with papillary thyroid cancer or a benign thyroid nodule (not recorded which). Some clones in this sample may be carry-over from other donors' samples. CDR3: CATADRVDQPQHF. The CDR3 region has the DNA TGTGCCACCGCGGACAGGGTGGACCAGCCCCAGCATTTT.